Following are 26 T cell receptor beta chains from one sample sequenced in a study of control samples from healthy donors and cancer patients. TCRdb keeps only in-frame clones here, not all; method: immunoSEQ multiplex PCR. Of 60,000 to 85,000 clones listed, roughly 92% are singletons. Sequencing was carried out using blood. Receptors originate from a woman in her sixties in good health.

This chain links TRBV30 with TRBJ1-1; 7 bases line up with TRBD1. V shed 4 bases and J 7 bases; nucleotides not matched to a gene: 9. The CDR3 covers 13 residues. Germline CDR1 GTSNPN, CDR2 SVGIG (reference sequence). DNA for the CDR3: TGTGCCTGGAAGAATCAGGGGGGAGGTGAAGCTTTCTTT. Amino acid sequence: CAWKNQGGGEAFF.

This sequence joins TRBV15 and TRBJ2-3; 11 nucleotides match TRBD1. The germline V gene has CDR1 LNHNV and CDR2 YYDKDF (reference sequence). V lost 4 bases, J lost 4 bases, and 4 bases stayed unmatched. The CDR3 is made up of 15 amino acids. The CDR3, as DNA: TGTGCCACCAGCACGCGGACAGGGGGCGCAGATACGCAGTATTTT. Translated: CATSTRTGGADTQYF.

The V gene is TRBV2, the J gene TRBJ2-7; TRBD1 aligns across 7 bases. The CDR3 spans 14 residues. Germline V lookup: CDR1 SNHLY, CDR2 FYNNEI. The ends lost 6 bases at V and 1 base at J; junction bases unmatched: 6. The CDR3 DNA is TGTGCCAGCAGACCTTCGACAGGGTCCTACGAGCAGTACTTC. Protein product: CASRPSTGSYEQYF.

The chain has TRBV5-1 and TRBJ1-1; D gene ambiguous. There are 16 residues in the CDR3. V dropped 0 bases and J dropped 1 base, with 13 bases sitting between them. Germline lookup yields CDR1 SGHRS and CDR2 YFSETQ. The chain's CDR3 is CASSLGVVMGNTEAFF. The CDR3 coding sequence is TGCGCCAGCAGCTTGGGAGTTGTGATGGGGAACACTGAAGCTTTCTTT.

The V call is TRBV19, the J call TRBJ2-3; D possibly corresponds to TRBD1 (6 bases). Trimming pared 5 bases from V and 4 bases from J, leaving 22 bases between. Per germline, CDR1 LNHDA and CDR2 SQIVND (reference sequence). CDR3 length: 17 residues. Written as DNA, the CDR3 is TGTGCCAGTAGTGAACCCAGGGGACGGTCTCCCCCAGATACGCAGTATTTT. Translated: CASSEPRGRSPPDTQYF.

This clone was detected only once. The V and J genes are TRBV29-1 and TRBJ2-3; TRBD2 aligns across 13 bases. The CDR3 is 15 amino acids. Trimming took 1 base from V and 4 from J; bases not matched to a gene: 2. CDR1 and CDR2 from the germline V gene are SQVTM and ANQGSEA. The CDR3 nucleotides read TGCAGCGTTGAAGGGACTAGCGGGAGCCCAGATACGCAGTATTTT. Protein: CSVEGTSGSPDTQYF.

J is TRBJ2-1 and V is TRBV7-2; possibly TRBD2 for D (8 bases). CDR1 and CDR2 (germline): SGHTA, FQGNSA. This CDR3 is 15 amino acids long. The V gene lost 5 bases and the J gene lost 11 bases, with 22 bases spanning the gap. The CDR3 sequence is CASSRTGGGTMKQFF. The CDR3 nucleotides read TGTGCCAGCAGCAGGACAGGCGGGGGGACGATGAAGCAGTTCTTC.

The chain joins TRBV11-1 to TRBJ2-5; tentatively, D is TRBD1 or TRBD2 (5 bases each). The CDR3 loop spans 16 amino acids. Germline loops: CDR1 SGHAT, CDR2 FQDESV (reference sequence). V shed 2 bases and J shed 5 bases, with 18 bases lying between them. CDR3 sequence: CASSLLYGTAFETQYF. Written as DNA, the CDR3 is TGTGCCAGCAGCTTACTTTACGGGACGGCCTTTGAGACCCAGTACTTC.

The chain combines TRBV2 with TRBJ1-5; D not certain. CDR3 size: 16 residues. CDR1 SNHLY and CDR2 FYNNEI come from the germline V gene. Trimming removed 7 bases from V and 0 bases from J, with 16 bases in between. The chain's CDR3 is CASNSVPTHSNQPQHF. The CDR3 DNA follows: TGTGCCAGCAACTCTGTTCCTACTCATAGCAATCAGCCCCAGCATTTT.

The chain couples TRBV10-3 to TRBJ2-6; 8 bases are shared with TRBD1. The CDR3 has 16 amino acids. Germline-derived CDR1 and CDR2 are ENHRY and SYGVKD. Trimming at V came to 2 bases and at J to 3 bases, leaving 3 bases not matched to a gene. This CDR3 reads CAISETGGGGANVLTF. CDR3 nucleotides: TGTGCCATCAGTGAGACAGGGGGAGGTGGGGCCAACGTCCTGACTTTC.

DNA for the CDR3: TGTGCTGGCATTCGGGCAGCTACGCCCAGCTCCTACGAGCAGTACTTC. Translating it yields CAGIRAATPSSYEQYF. The chain uses TRBV24-1 and TRBJ2-7, with no clear D. CDR3 length equals 16 residues. CDR1 is KGHDR and CDR2 is SFDVKD in the germline V gene.

CDR3 protein: CASSDRLAGAYEQYF. CDR3 in DNA: TGTGCCAGCAGTGATCGACTAGCGGGAGCCTACGAGCAGTACTTC. The chain employs TRBV6-1 and TRBJ2-7; 12 bases fit TRBD2. Germline V gene lookup returns CDR1 MNHNS and CDR2 SASEGT. The J segment lost 2 bases and the V segment lost 3 bases, leaving 2 bases of the junction unmatched. The CDR3 has 15 amino acids.

This clone was observed once. The gene calls are TRBV28 and TRBJ1-5, with D tentatively TRBD1 (6 bases). Trimming removed 4 bases from V and 7 bases from J, with 11 bases in between. The CDR3 has 13 residues. The germline CDR1 and CDR2 sequences are MDHEN and SYDVKM. The CDR3 spells CASSSGGTQPQHF. CDR3 in DNA: TGTGCCAGCAGTTCGGGGGGCACACAGCCCCAGCATTTT.

The V call is TRBV5-8, the J call TRBJ2-1; either TRBD1 or TRBD2 may fit D (5 bases each). V was cut by 7 bases and J by 9 bases, with 29 bases left in between. CDR1 SGHTS and CDR2 YDEGEE come from the germline V gene. This CDR3 contains 17 residues. CDR3 DNA sequence: TGTGCCAGCCTCTCGACAGTGGTTTACCGGGTTGGGGGTGAGCAGTTCTTC. Translation gives CASLSTVVYRVGGEQFF.

The J gene is TRBJ2-3, the V gene TRBV5-5, with 10 nucleotides matching TRBD2. CDR3 length: 15 amino acids. The ends lost 0 bases at V and 5 bases at J; junction bases unmatched: 3. Per germline, CDR1 SGHKS and CDR2 YYEKEE (reference sequence). CDR3 protein: CASSLDSGRQDTQYF. The CDR3 coding sequence is TGTGCCAGCAGCTTGGATAGCGGGAGGCAAGATACGCAGTATTTT.

This clone has just one count. The chain recombines TRBV2 with TRBJ1-6; possibly TRBD1 for D (6 bases). V shed 5 bases and J shed 0 bases, with 11 bases lying between them. This CDR3 spans 16 amino acids. The V gene's germline CDR1 is SNHLY and CDR2 FYNNEI. The CDR3 nucleotides read TGTGCCAGCAGTCACAGGGCTAGCTCCTATAATTCACCCCTCCACTTT. Translation gives CASSHRASSYNSPLHF.

This clone was seen once. The chain recombines TRBV28 with TRBJ1-2; D not resolved. Germline-derived CDR1 and CDR2 are MDHEN and SYDVKM. The V gene lost 2 bases and the J gene lost 0 bases, with 13 bases spanning the gap. The CDR3 runs to 16 residues. The CDR3 here is CASSLISYSTNYGYTF. In DNA form, the CDR3 reads TGTGCCAGCAGTTTAATCTCCTACAGTACTAACTATGGCTACACCTTC.

V and J are TRBV28 and TRBJ2-7, with 7 bases matching TRBD1. The V and J ends lost 3 bases and 3 bases, in that order; junction bases with no gene match: 2. CDR3 size: 13 residues. Germline lookup yields CDR1 MDHEN and CDR2 SYDVKM. The CDR3 region is CASSFGQDYEQYF. The CDR3 DNA is TGTGCCAGCAGTTTTGGACAGGACTACGAGCAGTACTTC.

The CDR3 DNA sequence: TGTGCCACCAGCAGAGGAAGGGACGGTAAAATTAATAGCAATCAGCCCCAGCATTTT. This gives the protein CATSRGRDGKINSNQPQHF. The chain employs TRBV15 and TRBJ1-5; perhaps TRBD1 as D (5 bases). The CDR3 has 19 amino acids. Germline assignment: CDR1 LNHNV and CDR2 YYDKDF (reference sequence). Trimming removed 1 base at V and 0 bases at J, with 19 bases between.

CDR3 sequence: CAISAVAGYEQYF. CDR3 bases: TGTGCCATCAGTGCTGTGGCGGGCTACGAGCAGTACTTC. J is TRBJ2-7 and V is TRBV10-3, with D maybe TRBD2 (5 bases). From germline, CDR1 is ENHRY and CDR2 SYGVKD. The CDR3 has 13 amino acids. V dropped 4 bases and J dropped 3 bases, with 10 bases sitting between them.

CDR3 sequence reads: CASSPQGAGVNNEQFF. Written as DNA, the CDR3 is TGTGCCAGCAGCCCACAGGGGGCGGGAGTAAACAATGAGCAGTTCTTC. V usage is TRBV11-3 and J usage is TRBJ2-1; 9 bases map to TRBD1. Trimming at V came to 5 bases and at J to 5 bases, leaving 10 bases not matched to a gene. The V gene's germline CDR1 is SGHNT and CDR2 YENEEA. The CDR3 is 16 amino acids. Full variable domain (rest looked up from reference TRBV11-3 and TRBJ2-1): EAGVVQSPRYKIIEKKQPVAFWCNPISGHNTLYWYLQNLGQGPELLIRYENEEAVDDSQLPKDRFSAERLKGVDSTLKIQPAELGDSAVYLCASSPQGAGVNNEQFFGPGTRLTVL.

The CDR3 sequence is CASTVGRGLNNEQFF. CDR3 sequence (DNA): TGTGCCAGCACCGTGGGGAGGGGGCTTAACAATGAGCAGTTCTTC. The J gene is TRBJ2-1, the V gene TRBV6-5; either TRBD1 or TRBD2 may supply D (7 bases each). The CDR3 has 15 residues. In germline, CDR1 is MNHEY, CDR2 SVGAGI. Trimming stripped 7 bases from V and 5 bases from J, with 18 bases between.

The J gene is TRBJ2-3, the V gene TRBV18; 8 bases are shared with TRBD2. The CDR3 contains 17 residues. Per the germline V gene, CDR1 is KGHSH and CDR2 is LQKENI. The V and J ends lost 0 bases and 0 bases, in that order; junction bases with no gene match: 5. The CDR3 sequence is CASSPPLAGPSTDTQYF. The CDR3 DNA reads TGTGCCAGCTCACCACCCCTAGCGGGCCCTAGCACAGATACGCAGTATTTT.

This chain joins TRBV6-5 and TRBJ1-1; TRBD1 agrees at 8 bases. Germline V gives CDR1 MNHEY, CDR2 SVGAGI. J was trimmed by 5 bases and V by 4 bases; bases with no gene match: 6. This CDR3 region has 14 residues. The CDR3 region is CASSFTRGQTEAFF. CDR3 DNA sequence: TGTGCCAGCAGTTTCACCAGGGGGCAAACTGAAGCTTTCTTT.

This chain connects TRBV7-9 to TRBJ2-7, with 10 bases lining up with TRBD1. This CDR3 region has 16 residues. J was trimmed by 7 bases and V by 5 bases; bases with no gene match: 14. Germline values: CDR1 SEHNR, CDR2 FQNEAQ (reference sequence). Written as DNA, the CDR3 is TGTGCCAGCAGCCCCCAATTAGACAGGGGGCGCCGGGAGCAGTACTTC. Translating it yields CASSPQLDRGRREQYF.

The CDR3 reads CASSIGRVPGPQHF. In nucleotides, the CDR3 is TGTGCCAGTAGTATCGGACGGGTTCCAGGGCCCCAGCATTTT. This chain joins TRBV19 and TRBJ1-5; the D is unclear. The CDR3 extends over 14 amino acids. V was cut by 3 bases and J by 9 bases, with 15 bases left in between. Germline lookup yields CDR1 LNHDA and CDR2 SQIVND (reference sequence).